The following is a TCR beta chain sequence with its context. The table came from immunoSEQ multiplex PCR; TCRdb's copy has only in-frame clones and leaves some out. The sample gives some 140,000 clones, roughly 80% of which show up once; around 8.4% is in the top ten. Two negative PCRs, clearance, or symptom resolution had been documented for recovered Cohort 3 donors. The data were taken from a study of blood T cell repertoires in COVID-19. The source of this sequence is a man over 45 who had recovered from COVID-19. Sample: PBMCs or T cells enriched from blood (not recorded which).

The CDR3 DNA sequence: TGTGCCAGCAGTTTGCGACGGAACAGAGATACGCAGTATTTT. Translating it yields CASSLRRNRDTQYF. The chain is built from TRBV28 and TRBJ2-3, with unresolved D. This CDR3 is built from 14 residues. Trimming left V 3 bases short and J 5 bases short, with 12 bases between. Germline V gene sequence: CDR1 MDHEN, CDR2 SYDVKM.